The 6 T cell receptor beta chains below all came from one sample that was sequenced in a study of blood T cell repertoires in COVID-19 (dated by TCRdb to about 2020). The protocol used for the library was the immunoSEQ multiplex PCR assay. The table comes from immuneACCESS by way of TCRdb, which keeps in-frame sequences with V and J called. Part of the clones is missing from these tables; in studies checked, under half for an unresolved V gene and the rest for unknown reasons. Here the sample has tens of thousands of clones; 82% occur a single time. The top ten hold 25% to 30% of the sample. Sequenced sample: peripheral blood. The source of these receptors is a human donor in a cohort sampled during active COVID-19.

This chain uses TRBV7-6 with TRBJ2-3; D is possibly TRBD1 (5 bases). CDR3 length equals 13 residues. V lost 6 bases and J 6 bases, leaving 13 bases between the germline ends. Germline-derived CDR1 and CDR2 are SGHVS and FNYEAQ. CDR3 DNA sequence: TGTGCCAGCAGGCAGTATTCAGGGGATACGCAGTATTTT. Translated: CASRQYSGDTQYF.

This chain joins TRBV19 and TRBJ1-6; a weak D match, TRBD1 (6 bases). Germline lookup yields CDR1 LNHDA and CDR2 SQIVND (reference sequence). Trimming removed 6 bases at V and 0 bases at J, with 12 bases between. This CDR3 region has 16 residues. This CDR3 is CASSTGTLSYNSPLHF. The CDR3 DNA is TGTGCCAGTAGCACGGGGACACTCTCCTATAATTCACCCCTCCACTTT.

This chain links TRBV5-1 with TRBJ2-5, with 8 bases matching TRBD1. V shed 4 bases and J 4 bases; nucleotides not matched to a gene: 6. The CDR3 loop spans 14 amino acids. CDR1 SGHRS and CDR2 YFSETQ come from the germline V gene. CDR3 loop: CASSLGQGVETQYF. The CDR3 coding sequence is TGCGCCAGCAGCCTCGGACAGGGAGTAGAGACCCAGTACTTC. The entire variable domain, with the rest obtained from reference TRBV5-1 and TRBJ2-5, is as follows: KAGVTQTPRYLIKTRGQQVTLSCSPISGHRSVSWYQQTPGQGLQFLFEYFSETQRNKGNFPGRFSGRQFSNSRSEMNVSTLELGDSALYLCASSLGQGVETQYFGPGTRLLVL.

V usage is TRBV2 and J usage is TRBJ1-4; 9 bases agree with TRBD1. The CDR3 sequence is 18 residues long. V shed 6 bases, J shed 6 bases, and the junction held 17 bases outside the gene matches. The germline CDR1 and CDR2 sequences are SNHLY and FYNNEI. The CDR3 loop is CASSLWAWPGQGDEKLFF. In DNA, the CDR3 is TGTGCCAGCAGCCTTTGGGCATGGCCGGGACAGGGAGATGAAAAACTGTTTTTT.

V is TRBV19 and J is TRBJ1-1; D is uncertain. CDR1 is LNHDA and CDR2 is SQIVND in the germline V gene (reference sequence). V lost 5 bases to trimming and J lost 1 base, with 11 bases between them. The CDR3 covers 14 residues. The CDR3 here is CASSAFSGNTEAFF. The CDR3 bases are TGTGCCAGTAGTGCCTTTTCGGGGAACACTGAAGCTTTCTTT.

The chain links TRBV11-2 to TRBJ1-3; possible D gene TRBD1, 5 bases. In germline, CDR1 is SGHAT, CDR2 FQNNGV. V was trimmed by 1 base and J by 1 base, leaving 8 bases between them. The CDR3 contains 15 residues. CDR3 sequence reads: CASSLAGGSGNTIYF. The CDR3 nucleotides are TGTGCCAGCAGCTTAGCGGGGGGTTCTGGAAACACCATATATTTT.